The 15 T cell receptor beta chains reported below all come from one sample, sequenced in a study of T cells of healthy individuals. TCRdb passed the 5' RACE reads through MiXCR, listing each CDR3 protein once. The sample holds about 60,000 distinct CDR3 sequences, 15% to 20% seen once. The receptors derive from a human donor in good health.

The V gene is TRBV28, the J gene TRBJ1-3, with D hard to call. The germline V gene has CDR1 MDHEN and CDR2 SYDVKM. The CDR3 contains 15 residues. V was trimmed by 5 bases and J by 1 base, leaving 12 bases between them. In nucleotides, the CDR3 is TGTGCCAGCAGTCCACCGGCCGGGTCTGGAAACACCATATATTTT. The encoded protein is CASSPPAGSGNTIYF.

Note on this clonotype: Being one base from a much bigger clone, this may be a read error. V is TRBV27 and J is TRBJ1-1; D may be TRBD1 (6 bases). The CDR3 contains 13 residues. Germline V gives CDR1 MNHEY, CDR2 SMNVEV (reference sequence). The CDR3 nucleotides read TGTGTCAGCAGACCGACAGGAAACACTGAAGCTTTCTTT. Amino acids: CVSRPTGNTEAFF.

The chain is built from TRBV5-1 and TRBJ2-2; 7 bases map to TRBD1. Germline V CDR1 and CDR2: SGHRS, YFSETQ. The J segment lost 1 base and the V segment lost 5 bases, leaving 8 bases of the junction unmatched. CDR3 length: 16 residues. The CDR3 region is CASRPTGTVNTGELFF. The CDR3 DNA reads TGCGCCAGCAGGCCGACCGGGACAGTGAACACCGGGGAGCTGTTTTTT.

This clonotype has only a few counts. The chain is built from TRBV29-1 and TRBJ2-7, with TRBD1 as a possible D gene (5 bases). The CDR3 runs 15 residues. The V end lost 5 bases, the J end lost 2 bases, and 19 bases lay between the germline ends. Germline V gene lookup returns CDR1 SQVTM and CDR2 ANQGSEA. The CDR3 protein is CSVSPRQKSPYEQYF. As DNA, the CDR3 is TGCAGCGTTAGCCCTAGACAGAAAAGCCCCTACGAGCAGTACTTC.

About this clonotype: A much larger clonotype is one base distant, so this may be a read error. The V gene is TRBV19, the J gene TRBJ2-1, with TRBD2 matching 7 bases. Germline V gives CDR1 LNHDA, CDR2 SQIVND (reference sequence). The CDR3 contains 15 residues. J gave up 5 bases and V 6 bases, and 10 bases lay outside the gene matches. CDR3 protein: CASSLQMGGNNEQFF. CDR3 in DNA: TGTGCCAGTAGCCTCCAGATGGGGGGGAACAATGAGCAGTTCTTC.

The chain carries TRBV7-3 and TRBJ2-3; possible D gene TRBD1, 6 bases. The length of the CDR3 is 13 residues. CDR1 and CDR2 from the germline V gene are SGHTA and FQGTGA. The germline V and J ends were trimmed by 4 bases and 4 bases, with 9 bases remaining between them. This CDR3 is CASSSQGSDTQYF. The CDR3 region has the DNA TGTGCCAGCAGCTCACAGGGATCAGATACGCAGTATTTT.

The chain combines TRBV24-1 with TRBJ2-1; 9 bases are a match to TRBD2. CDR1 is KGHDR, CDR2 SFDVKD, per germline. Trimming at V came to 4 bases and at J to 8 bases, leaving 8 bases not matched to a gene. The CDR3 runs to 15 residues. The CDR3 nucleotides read TGTGCCACCAGTGACGCTAGCGGGAACGCCCATGAGCAGTTCTTC. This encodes CATSDASGNAHEQFF.

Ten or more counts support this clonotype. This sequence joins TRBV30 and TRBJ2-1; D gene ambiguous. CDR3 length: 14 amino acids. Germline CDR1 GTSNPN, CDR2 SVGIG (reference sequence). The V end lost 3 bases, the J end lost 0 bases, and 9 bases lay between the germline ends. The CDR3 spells CAWSVTRSYNEQFF. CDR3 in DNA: TGTGCCTGGAGCGTTACCCGCTCCTACAATGAGCAGTTCTTC.

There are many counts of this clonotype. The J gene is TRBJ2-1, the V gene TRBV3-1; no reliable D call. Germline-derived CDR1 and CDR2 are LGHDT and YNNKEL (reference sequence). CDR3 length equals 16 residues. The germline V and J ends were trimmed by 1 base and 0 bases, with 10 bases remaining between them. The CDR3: CASSQAGLSSYNEQFF. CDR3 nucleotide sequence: TGTGCCAGCAGCCAAGCCGGCCTGAGCTCCTACAATGAGCAGTTCTTC.

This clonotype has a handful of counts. Written as DNA, the CDR3 is TGTGCCAGCAGTTACTCTCCAGCAATGAACACTGAAGCTTTCTTT. It codes for CASSYSPAMNTEAFF. The chain employs TRBV6-2 or TRBV6-3 and TRBJ1-1; D is undetermined. CDR3 size: 15 residues. CDR1 and CDR2 (germline): MNHEY, SVGEGT. V gave up 0 bases and J gave up 0 bases, with 8 bases separating them.

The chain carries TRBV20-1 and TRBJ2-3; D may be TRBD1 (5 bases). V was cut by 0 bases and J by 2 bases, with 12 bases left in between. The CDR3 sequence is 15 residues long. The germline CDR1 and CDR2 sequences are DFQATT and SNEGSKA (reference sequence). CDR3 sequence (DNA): TGCAGTGCTAGAGATCGACAGAGACCCACAGATACGCAGTATTTT. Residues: CSARDRQRPTDTQYF.

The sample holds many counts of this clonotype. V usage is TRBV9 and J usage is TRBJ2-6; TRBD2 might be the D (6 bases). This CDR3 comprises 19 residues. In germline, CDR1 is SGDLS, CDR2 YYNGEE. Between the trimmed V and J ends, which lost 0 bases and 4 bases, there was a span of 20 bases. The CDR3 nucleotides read TGTGCCAGCAGCGTAGACGAGGGAGGCAGGTACTTGGGGGCCAACGTCCTGACTTTC. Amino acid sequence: CASSVDEGGRYLGANVLTF.

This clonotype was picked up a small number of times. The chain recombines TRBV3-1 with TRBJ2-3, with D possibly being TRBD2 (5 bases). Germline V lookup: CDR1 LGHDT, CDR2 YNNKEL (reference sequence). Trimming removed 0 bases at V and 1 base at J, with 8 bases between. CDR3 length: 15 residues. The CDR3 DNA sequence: TGTGCCAGCAGCCAAGAAGGAGCGGGCACAGATACGCAGTATTTT. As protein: CASSQEGAGTDTQYF.

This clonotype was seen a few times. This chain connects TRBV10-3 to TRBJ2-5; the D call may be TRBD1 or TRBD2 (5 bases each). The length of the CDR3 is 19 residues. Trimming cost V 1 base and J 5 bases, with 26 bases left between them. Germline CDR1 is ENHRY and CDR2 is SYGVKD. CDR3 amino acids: CAISELSGSQRGKAETQYF. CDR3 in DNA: TGTGCCATCAGTGAGTTAAGTGGCAGTCAGAGGGGAAAGGCGGAGACCCAGTACTTC.

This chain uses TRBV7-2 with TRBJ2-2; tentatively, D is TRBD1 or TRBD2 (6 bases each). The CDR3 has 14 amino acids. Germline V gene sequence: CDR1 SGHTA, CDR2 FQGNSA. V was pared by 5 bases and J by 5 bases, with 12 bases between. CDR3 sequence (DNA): TGTGCCAGCAGCCCAAGAGGGGGGACCGGGGAGCTGTTTTTT. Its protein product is CASSPRGGTGELFF. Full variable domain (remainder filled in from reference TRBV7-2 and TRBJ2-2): GAGVSQSPSNKVTEKGKDVELRCDPISGHTALYWYRQSLGQGLEFLIYFQGNSAPDKSGLPSDRFSAERTGGSVSTLTIQRTQQEDSAVYLCASSPRGGTGELFFGEGSRLTVL.